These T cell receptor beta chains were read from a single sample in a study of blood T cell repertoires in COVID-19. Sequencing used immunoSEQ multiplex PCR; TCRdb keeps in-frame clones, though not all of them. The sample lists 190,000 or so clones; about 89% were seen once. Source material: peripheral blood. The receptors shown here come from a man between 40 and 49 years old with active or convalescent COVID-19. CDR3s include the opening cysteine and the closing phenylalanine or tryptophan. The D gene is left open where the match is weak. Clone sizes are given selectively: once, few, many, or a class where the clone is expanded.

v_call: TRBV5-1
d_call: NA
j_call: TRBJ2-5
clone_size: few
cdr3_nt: TGCGCCAGCAGCTTGACTATACCGAGGGAGACCCAGTACTTC
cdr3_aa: CASSLTIPRETQYF

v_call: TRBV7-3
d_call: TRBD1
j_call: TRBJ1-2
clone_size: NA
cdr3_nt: TGTGCCAGCAGCCCCAGCCGGGACAGGGGTTTCTATGGCTACACCTTC
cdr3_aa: CASSPSRDRGFYGYTF

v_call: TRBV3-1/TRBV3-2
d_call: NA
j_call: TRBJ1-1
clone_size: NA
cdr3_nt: TGTGCCAGCAGCCAAGGAGGAGGAGTCGGAGCTTTCTTT
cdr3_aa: CASSQGGGVGAFF

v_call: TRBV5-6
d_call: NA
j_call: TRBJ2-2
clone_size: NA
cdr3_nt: TGTGCCAGCAGCGTCCGCCGGGAAAGATTTACGAACACCGGGGAGCTGTTTTTT
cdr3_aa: CASSVRRERFTNTGELFF

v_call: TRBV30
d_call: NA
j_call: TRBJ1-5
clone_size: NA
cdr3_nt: TGTGCCTGGAGTGTGCAGGAGGGACAGCCCCAGCATTTT
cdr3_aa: CAWSVQEGQPQHF

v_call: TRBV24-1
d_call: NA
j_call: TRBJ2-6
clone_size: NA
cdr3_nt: TGTGCCACCAGTGATCCATTAGGGGAATCTGGGGCCAACGTCCTGACTTTC
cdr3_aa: CATSDPLGESGANVLTF

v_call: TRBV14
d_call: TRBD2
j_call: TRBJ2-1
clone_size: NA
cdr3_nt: TGTGCCAGCAGCCGGACTAGCGGGGGGAACAATGAGCAGTTCTTC
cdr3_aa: CASSRTSGGNNEQFF

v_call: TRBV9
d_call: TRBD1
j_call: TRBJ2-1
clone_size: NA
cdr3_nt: TGTGCCAGCAGCGTAGCTCCAACAGGGGCCAATGAGCAGTTCTTC
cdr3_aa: CASSVAPTGANEQFF

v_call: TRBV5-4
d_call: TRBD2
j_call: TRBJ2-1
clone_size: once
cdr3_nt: TGTGCCAGCAGCGGAGGGAGGAGCGGGGGGGCCTACAATGAGCAGTTCTTC
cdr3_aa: CASSGGRSGGAYNEQFF

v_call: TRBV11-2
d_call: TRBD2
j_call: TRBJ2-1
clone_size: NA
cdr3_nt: TGTGCCAGCAGCTTTTTCGGACTAGCGGGGGTCAATGAGCAGTTCTTC
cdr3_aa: CASSFFGLAGVNEQFF

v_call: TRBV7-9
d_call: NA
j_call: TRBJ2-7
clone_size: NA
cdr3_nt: TGTGCCAGCAACCGAATCGAGGGTTACGACTACGAGCAGTACTTC
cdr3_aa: CASNRIEGYDYEQYF

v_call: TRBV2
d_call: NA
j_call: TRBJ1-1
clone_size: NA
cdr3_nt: TGTGCCAGCAGTGAAGCAAACAGGAACACTGAAGCTTTCTTT
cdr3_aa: CASSEANRNTEAFF

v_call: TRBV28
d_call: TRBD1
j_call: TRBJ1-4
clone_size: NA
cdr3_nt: TGTGCCAGCAGTTTAAACAGGGGTATCAATGAAAAACTGTTTTTT
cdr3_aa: CASSLNRGINEKLFF

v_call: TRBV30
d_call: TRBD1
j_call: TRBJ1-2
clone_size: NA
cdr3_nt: TGTGCCTGGAGCGACAGGGTCTTAATCGGCTACACCTTC
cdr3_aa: CAWSDRVLIGYTF

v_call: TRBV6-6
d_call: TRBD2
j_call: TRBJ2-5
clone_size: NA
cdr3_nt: TGTGCCAGCCGGTGGGAGGGGGAGACCCAGTACTTC
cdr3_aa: CASRWEGETQYF

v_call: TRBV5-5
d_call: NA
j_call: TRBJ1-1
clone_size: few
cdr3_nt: TGTGCCAGCAGCCCTGGGCTTGAAGCTTTCTTT
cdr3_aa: CASSPGLEAFF

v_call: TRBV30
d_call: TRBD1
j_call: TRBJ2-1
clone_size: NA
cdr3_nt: TGTGCCTGGAGCCCGGGACAGGGCTACAATGAGCAGTTCTTC
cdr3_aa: CAWSPGQGYNEQFF

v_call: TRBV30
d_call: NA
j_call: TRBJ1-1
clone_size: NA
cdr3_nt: TGTGCCTGGAGTGTAAGCGGCATGAACACTGAAGCTTTCTTT
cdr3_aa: CAWSVSGMNTEAFF

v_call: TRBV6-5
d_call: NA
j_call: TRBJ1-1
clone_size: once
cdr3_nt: TGTGCCAGCAGAAGTACAGTGGACACTGAAGCTTTCTTT
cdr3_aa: CASRSTVDTEAFF

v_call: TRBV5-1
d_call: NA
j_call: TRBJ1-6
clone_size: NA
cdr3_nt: TGCGCCAGCAGCTTTGAGGATCGCAATTCACCCCTCCACTTT
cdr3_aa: CASSFEDRNSPLHF

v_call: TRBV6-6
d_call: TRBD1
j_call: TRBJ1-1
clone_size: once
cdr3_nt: TGTGCCAGCAGTCGAGACAGGGCTACTGAAGCTTTCTTT
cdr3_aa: CASSRDRATEAFF

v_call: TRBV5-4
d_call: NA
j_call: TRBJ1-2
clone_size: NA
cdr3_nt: TGTGCCAGCAGCTTGGGGTTGACACAGAACTATGGCTACACCTTC
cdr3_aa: CASSLGLTQNYGYTF

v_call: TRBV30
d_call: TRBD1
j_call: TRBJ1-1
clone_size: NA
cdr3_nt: TGTGCCTGGTTGACAGGGGAGAACACTGAAGCTTTCTTT
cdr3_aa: CAWLTGENTEAFF

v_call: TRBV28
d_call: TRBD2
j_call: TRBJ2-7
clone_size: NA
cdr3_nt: TGTGCCAGCAGTTCGAAGTGGACTAGCGGGGGTAAAACCTTCTACGAGCAGTACTTC
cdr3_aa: CASSSKWTSGGKTFYEQYF

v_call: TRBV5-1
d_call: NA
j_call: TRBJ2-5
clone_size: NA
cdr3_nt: TGCGCCAGCAGCTTGGGGGTCGCGGGGCGAGAGACCCAGTACTTC
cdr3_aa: CASSLGVAGRETQYF

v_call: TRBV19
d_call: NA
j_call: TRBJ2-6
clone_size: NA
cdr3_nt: TGTGCCAGTAGTATGTTTACTTCTGGGGCCAACGTCCTGACTTTC
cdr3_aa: CASSMFTSGANVLTF

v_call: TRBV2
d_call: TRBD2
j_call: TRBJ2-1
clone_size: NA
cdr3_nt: TGTGCCAGCAGTGGACTAGCGGAACTCCAGACGGACAGCTCCTACAATGAGCAGTTCTTC
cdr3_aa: CASSGLAELQTDSSYNEQFF

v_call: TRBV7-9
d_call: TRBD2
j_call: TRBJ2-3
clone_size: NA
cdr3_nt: TGTGCCAGCAGCTCGGGACTAGCGGGCCCCGTGGATACGCAGTATTTT
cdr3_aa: CASSSGLAGPVDTQYF

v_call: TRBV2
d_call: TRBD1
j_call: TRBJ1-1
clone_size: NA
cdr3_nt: TGTGCCAGCAGTTACGGACAGGGGAACACTGAAGCTTTCTTT
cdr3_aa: CASSYGQGNTEAFF

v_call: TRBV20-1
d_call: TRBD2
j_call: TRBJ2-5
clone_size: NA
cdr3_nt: TGCAGTGCTAGTGCGAGCGGGGGGGTTATTGAAGAGACCCAGTACTTC
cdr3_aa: CSASASGGVIEETQYF

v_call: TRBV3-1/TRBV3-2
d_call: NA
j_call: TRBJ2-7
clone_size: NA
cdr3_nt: TGTGCCAGCAGTCACGCGGGGGACAGGTACTACGAGCAGTACTTC
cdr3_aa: CASSHAGDRYYEQYF

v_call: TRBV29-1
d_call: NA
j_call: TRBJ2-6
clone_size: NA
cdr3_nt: TGCAGCGTTGAAGACCCCTTGTCAGGGATTAGCTCTGGGGCCAACGTCCTGACTTTC
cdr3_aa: CSVEDPLSGISSGANVLTF

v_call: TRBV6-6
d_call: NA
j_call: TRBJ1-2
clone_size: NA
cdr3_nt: TGTGCCAGCAGTTACTCGCGAGACAGACCTGCCTCTGGCTACACCTTC
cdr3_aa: CASSYSRDRPASGYTF

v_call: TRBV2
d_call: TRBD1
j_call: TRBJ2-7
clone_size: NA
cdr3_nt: TGTGCCAGCAACCCAGGGACAGGGGCAAACTACGAGCAGTACTTC
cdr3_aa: CASNPGTGANYEQYF

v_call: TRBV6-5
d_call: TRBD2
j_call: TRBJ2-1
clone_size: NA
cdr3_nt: TGTGCCAGCAGTTACTCGGGTAGCGGGGGGTACAATGAGCAGTTCTTC
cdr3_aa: CASSYSGSGGYNEQFF

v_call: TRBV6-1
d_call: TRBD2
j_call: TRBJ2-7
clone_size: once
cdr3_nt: TGTGCCAGCAGTGATCGAGCGGGGGGTCCCTACGAGCAGTACTTC
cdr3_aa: CASSDRAGGPYEQYF

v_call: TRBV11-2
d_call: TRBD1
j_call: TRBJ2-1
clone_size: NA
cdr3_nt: TGTGCCAGCAGCACAGCCGGGACAGGGGGGGGCAATGAGCAGTTCTTC
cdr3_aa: CASSTAGTGGGNEQFF

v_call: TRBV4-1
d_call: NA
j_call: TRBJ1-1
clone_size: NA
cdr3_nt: TGCGCCAGCAGCCAAGGGGCAGGCCTCGACATGAACACTGAAGCTTTCTTT
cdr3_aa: CASSQGAGLDMNTEAFF

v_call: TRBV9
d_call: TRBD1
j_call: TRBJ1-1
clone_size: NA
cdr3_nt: TGTGCCAGCAGCGCCGAGGACAGGGGGCGAGGAGCTTTCTTT
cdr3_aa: CASSAEDRGRGAFF

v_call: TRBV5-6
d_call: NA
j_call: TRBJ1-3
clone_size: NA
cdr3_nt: TGTGCCAGCAGCTTGGATTCCTTCTCTGGAAACACCATATATTTT
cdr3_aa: CASSLDSFSGNTIYF

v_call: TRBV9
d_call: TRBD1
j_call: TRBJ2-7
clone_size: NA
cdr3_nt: TGTGCCAGCAGCCTGGGACAGTTTACAGAGCAGTACTTC
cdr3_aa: CASSLGQFTEQYF

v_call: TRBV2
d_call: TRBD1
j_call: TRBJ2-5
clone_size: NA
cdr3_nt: TGTGCCAGCAGTGAATATGGACAGGGTAAAGAGACCCAGTACTTC
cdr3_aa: CASSEYGQGKETQYF

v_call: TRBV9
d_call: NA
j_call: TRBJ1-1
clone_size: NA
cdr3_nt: TGTGCCAGCAGCGCAGGGTGGGCGCAGAACACTGAAGCTTTCTTT
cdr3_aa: CASSAGWAQNTEAFF

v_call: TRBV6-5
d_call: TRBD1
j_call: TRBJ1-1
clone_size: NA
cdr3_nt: TGTGCCAGCGCCAGGGGGTACACTGAAGCTTTCTTT
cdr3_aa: CASARGYTEAFF

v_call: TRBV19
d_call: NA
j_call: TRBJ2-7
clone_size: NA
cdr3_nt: TGTGCCAGTAGTATATCGCCGGGCTACGAGCAGTACTTC
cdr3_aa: CASSISPGYEQYF

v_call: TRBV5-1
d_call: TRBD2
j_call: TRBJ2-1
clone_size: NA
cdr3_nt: TGCGCCAGCAGCTCGCCTACTACTAGCGGGGGGTTTTACAATGAGCAGTTCTTC
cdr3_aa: CASSSPTTSGGFYNEQFF

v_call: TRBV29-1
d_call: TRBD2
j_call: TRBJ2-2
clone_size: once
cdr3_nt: TGCAGCGTTGGCCCCCCCCTAGCGGGGGCGAACACCGGGGAGCTGTTTTTT
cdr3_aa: CSVGPPLAGANTGELFF

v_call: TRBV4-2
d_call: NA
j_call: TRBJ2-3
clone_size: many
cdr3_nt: TGTGCCAGCAGCCAAGATGGGGGGGCCACAGATACGCAGTATTTT
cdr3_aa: CASSQDGGATDTQYF

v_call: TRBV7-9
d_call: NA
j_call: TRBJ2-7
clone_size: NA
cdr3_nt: TGTGCCAGCACGAGTGGGGGGACGAATAACTACGAGCAGTACTTC
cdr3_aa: CASTSGGTNNYEQYF

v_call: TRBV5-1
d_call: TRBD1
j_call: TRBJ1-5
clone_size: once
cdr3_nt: TGCGCCAGCAGCTTGTCTGGGACAGGGGTGGGTCAGCCCCAGCATTTT
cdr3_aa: CASSLSGTGVGQPQHF

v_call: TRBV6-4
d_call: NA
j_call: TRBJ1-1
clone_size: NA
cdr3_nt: TGTGCCAGCAGCGGGGACAAGAACACTGAAGCTTTCTTT
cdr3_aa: CASSGDKNTEAFF

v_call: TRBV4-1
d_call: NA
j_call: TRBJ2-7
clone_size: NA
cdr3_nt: TGCGCCAGCAGCCAAAGCCCGGAGAGTAGTATCTACGAGCAGTACTTC
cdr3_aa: CASSQSPESSIYEQYF

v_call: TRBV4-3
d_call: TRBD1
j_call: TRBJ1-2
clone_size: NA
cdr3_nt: TGCGCCAGCAGCCAAGCCACCTCCGCCAACAGGGGGCAAAGTGGCTACACCTTC
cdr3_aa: CASSQATSANRGQSGYTF

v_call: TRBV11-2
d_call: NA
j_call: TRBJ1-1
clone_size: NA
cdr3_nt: TGTGCCAGCAGCTCCCAACAGGGTATGAACACTGAAGCTTTCTTT
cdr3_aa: CASSSQQGMNTEAFF

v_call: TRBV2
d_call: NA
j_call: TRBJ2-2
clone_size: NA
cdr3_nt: TGTGCCAGCAGTTACAGGACCGGGGAGCTGTTTTTT
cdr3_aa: CASSYRTGELFF

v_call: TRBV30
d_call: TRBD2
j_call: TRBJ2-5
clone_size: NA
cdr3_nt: TGTGCCTGGAGTGTAGATACGTCCCGGGGGGGGATCCGGGAGACCCAGTACTTC
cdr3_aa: CAWSVDTSRGGIRETQYF

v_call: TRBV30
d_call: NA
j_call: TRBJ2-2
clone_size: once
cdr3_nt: TGTGCCTGGAGGCCTACGGGCACCGGGGAGCTGTTTTTT
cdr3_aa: CAWRPTGTGELFF

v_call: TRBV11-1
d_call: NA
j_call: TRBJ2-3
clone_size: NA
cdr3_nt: TGTGCCAGCAGCTTAACGGTGGCAGATACGCAGTATTTT
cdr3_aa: CASSLTVADTQYF

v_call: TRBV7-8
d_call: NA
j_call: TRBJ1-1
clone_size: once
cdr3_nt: TGTGCCAGCAGCAGAGCTTCGGGGGAAGCTTTCTTT
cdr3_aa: CASSRASGEAFF

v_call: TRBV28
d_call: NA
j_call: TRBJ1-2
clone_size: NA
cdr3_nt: TGTGCCAGCAGTTTATCAGGGGAGGGTAACTATGGCTACACCTTC
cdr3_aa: CASSLSGEGNYGYTF